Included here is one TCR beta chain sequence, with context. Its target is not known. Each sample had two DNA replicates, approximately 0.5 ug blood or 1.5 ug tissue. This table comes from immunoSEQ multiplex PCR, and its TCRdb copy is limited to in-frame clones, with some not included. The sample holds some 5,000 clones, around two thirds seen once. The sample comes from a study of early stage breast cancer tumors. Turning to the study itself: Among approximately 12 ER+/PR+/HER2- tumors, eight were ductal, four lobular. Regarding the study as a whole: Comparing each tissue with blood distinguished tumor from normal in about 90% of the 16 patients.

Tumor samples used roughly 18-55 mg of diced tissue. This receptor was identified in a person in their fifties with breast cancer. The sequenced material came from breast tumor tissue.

DNA for the CDR3: TGTGCCAGCAGCTTAATGGGACAGGAGTCCTACGAGCAGTACTTC. It codes for CASSLMGQESYEQYF. The chain carries TRBV7-2 and TRBJ2-7, with 8 bases lining up with TRBD1. Losses at the gene ends were 2 bases for V and 1 base for J; bases not matched to a gene: 4. In germline, CDR1 is SGHTA, CDR2 FQGNSA. This CDR3 has 15 amino acids.